Listed here is a single T cell receptor (beta chain). Its antigen is unknown. This PCR relied on a set of 60 Vbeta primers and 13 Jbeta primers. Method: immunoSEQ multiplex PCR; TCRdb's copy keeps in-frame clones and lacks some. The sample lists around 150,000 clones; 82% were seen once. The data were taken from a study of cytomegalovirus exposure and HLA in healthy donors. Study-level information: Within the Caucasian-associated ancestry cluster were roughly 82% of the approximately 400 genotyped donors. Study-level points and caveats: After further analysis at a later stage, 16,951 TCR beta sequences were associated with HLA alleles at 0.05 false discovery rate. Reports state that TCR beta sequences accurately predicted most subjects' HLA-A and HLA-B alleles.

Germline V gene sequence: CDR1 SNHLY, CDR2 FYNNEI. The CDR3 runs to 13 residues. V was cut by 7 bases and J by 5 bases, with 14 bases left in between. This chain connects TRBV2 to TRBJ1-1, with D possibly matching TRBD1 (5 bases). The sample taken for sequencing was PBMCs. This receptor was obtained from a woman between 50 and 59 years old in good health and CMV-seropositive. The CDR3 DNA follows: TGTGCCAGCACCCCGTGGGGGAGGACTGAAGCTTTCTTT. This translates into CASTPWGRTEAFF.